This entry lists 7 T cell receptor beta chains sequenced from one sample in a study of shared clonotypes between healthy human individuals. TCRdb's copy holds only in-frame clones and misses some; the assay was immunoSEQ multiplex PCR. The sample lists around 980,000 clones, around 78% occurring once. The material sequenced was memory CD4+ T cells from PBMCs. The subset denotes: CD45RA-negative fraction. These receptors originate from a man aged 18 to 29 in good health. Some clones in this sample may be carry-over from other donors' samples.

The chain employs TRBV7-2 and TRBJ2-3, with a weak D call TRBD2 (5 bases). This CDR3 is 17 amino acids long. V was shortened by 4 bases and J by 2 bases, with 19 bases between the two germline ends. CDR1 is SGHTA, CDR2 FQGNSA, per germline. CDR3 nucleotides: TGTGCCAGCAGCTCGTCCCGGGGTTGGCGGGCCACAGATACGCAGTATTTT. It encodes CASSSSRGWRATDTQYF.

V and J are TRBV18 and TRBJ2-7; D gene uncertain. Trimming pared 2 bases from V and 6 bases from J, leaving 11 bases between. The CDR3 is 13 amino acids. CDR1 KGHSH and CDR2 LQKENI come from the germline V gene. CDR3 sequence (DNA): TGTGCCAGCTCACCAATCGAGACGTCCGAGCAGTACTTC. Its protein product is CASSPIETSEQYF.

In its sample, this clone was seen a few times. The chain carries TRBV15 and TRBJ1-2; tentatively, D is TRBD1 (6 bases). Germline V CDR1 and CDR2: LNHNV, YYDKDF (reference sequence). Trimming pared 5 bases from V and 4 bases from J, leaving 14 bases between. The CDR3 contains 14 residues. Here the CDR3 reads CATSGGTRSYGYTF. In DNA, the CDR3 is TGTGCCACCAGCGGGGGGACAAGGTCCTATGGCTACACCTTC.

This chain joins TRBV27 and TRBJ2-5; TRBD1 matches 12 bases. This CDR3 has 16 amino acids. The trim removed 3 bases at V and 5 bases at J, leaving 7 bases unmatched. Germline V lookup: CDR1 MNHEY, CDR2 SMNVEV (reference sequence). CDR3 DNA sequence: TGTGCCAGCAGTTTTATGGGACAGGGGGCCGGCGAGACCCAGTACTTC. It encodes CASSFMGQGAGETQYF.

This clone was observed at least ten times. This sequence joins TRBV4-1 and TRBJ1-1, with D perhaps TRBD1 (6 bases). There are 15 residues in the CDR3. V gave up 0 bases and J gave up 0 bases, with 8 bases separating them. CDR1 is MGHRA, CDR2 YSYEKL, per germline. CDR3 amino acids: CASSQEGAMNTEAFF. The CDR3 bases are TGCGCCAGCAGCCAAGAGGGGGCGATGAACACTGAAGCTTTCTTT.

The chain uses TRBV28 and TRBJ2-4, with a possible D match to TRBD1 (6 bases). In germline, CDR1 is MDHEN, CDR2 SYDVKM. There are 15 residues in the CDR3. The V end lost 9 bases, the J end lost 0 bases, and 15 bases lay between the germline ends. The CDR3 spells CASGRQVLAKNIQYF. Here the CDR3 DNA reads TGTGCCAGTGGACGACAGGTTCTAGCCAAAAACATTCAGTACTTC.

This sequence joins TRBV7-3 and TRBJ2-5, with 8 nucleotides matching TRBD1. The length of the CDR3 is 16 residues. Losses at the gene ends were 5 bases for V and 3 bases for J; bases not matched to a gene: 11. Germline V gene data show CDR1 as SGHTA and CDR2 as FQGTGA. DNA of the CDR3: TGTGCCAGCAGCGCTGGACCGGGACAGGCAAAAGAGACCCAGTACTTC. Translated: CASSAGPGQAKETQYF.